The 14 T cell receptor beta chains in this list originate from one sample, sequenced in a study of identical twins. MiXCR, run by TCRdb on the 5' RACE reads, gives a single entry per CDR3 protein. The table includes approximately 530,000 distinct CDR3 sequences, 20% to 25% detected once. Another study also made use of these data, one on yellow fever vaccine responses in identical twins.

Material: CD4+ T cells sorted from blood. The receptors were sampled from a young woman in good health.

V and J are TRBV20-1 and TRBJ1-2, with TRBD1 matching over 7 bases. The CDR3 runs to 14 residues. Germline CDR1 DFQATT, CDR2 SNEGSKA (reference sequence). V trimming: 3 bases; J trimming: 4 bases; junction bases outside the gene matches: 8. CDR3 amino acids: CSASQQGGRYGYTF. The CDR3 bases are TGCAGTGCTAGCCAGCAGGGGGGACGCTATGGCTACACCTTC.

This chain joins TRBV24-1 and TRBJ2-7; tentative D call: TRBD1 (6 bases). Per the germline V gene, CDR1 is KGHDR and CDR2 is SFDVKD. Trimming took off 2 bases at V and 0 bases at J, with 22 bases between the two ends. The CDR3 runs 19 residues. CDR3 sequence reads: CATSDSVDPGACISYEQYV. CDR3 in DNA: TGTGCCACCAGTGATTCCGTAGACCCAGGGGCGTGTATCTCCTACGAGCAGTACGTC.

The sample holds a few counts of this clonotype. CDR3 DNA sequence: TGTGCCATCAGTGAGGCCAGGGGGAACACTGAAGCTTTCTTT. Its protein is CAISEARGNTEAFF. This chain links TRBV10-3 with TRBJ1-1; D is possibly TRBD1 (6 bases). V was cut by 2 bases and J by 1 base, with 8 bases left in between. CDR1 ENHRY and CDR2 SYGVKD come from the germline V gene. There are 14 residues in the CDR3.

V and J are TRBV5-6 and TRBJ1-2, with D possibly TRBD1 on 6 matching bases. Trimming removed 2 bases at V and 7 bases at J, with 21 bases between. Germline CDR1 SGHDT, CDR2 YYEEEE. CDR3 size: 16 residues. DNA of the CDR3: TGTGCCAGCAGCTTAAGAGGGACAACTCCTCGCGCTGGCTACACCTTC. Encoded protein: CASSLRGTTPRAGYTF.

This clonotype showed up just a few times. This chain uses TRBV6-1 with TRBJ2-1; 8 bases align to TRBD2. The CDR3 has 14 amino acids. The J segment lost 6 bases and the V segment lost 5 bases, leaving 6 bases of the junction unmatched. CDR1 and CDR2 from the germline V gene are MNHNS and SASEGT. CDR3 coding DNA: TGTGCCAGCAGTCGGGGGGGCGCTCTCAATGAGCAGTTCTTC. It yields the protein CASSRGGALNEQFF.

The rearrangement joins TRBV6-1 to TRBJ2-3; the match to TRBD1 covers 8 bases. This CDR3 region has 13 residues. Trimming at V came to 11 bases and at J to 0 bases, leaving 4 bases not matched to a gene. Germline assignment: CDR1 MNHNS and CDR2 SASEGT. The CDR3 loop is CASRDRSTDTQYF. The CDR3 coding sequence is TGTGCCTCCCGGGACAGGAGCACAGATACGCAGTATTTT.

This clonotype came up a few times. The chain links TRBV28 to TRBJ1-1; 7 positions match TRBD1. V lost 5 bases, J lost 1 base, and 4 bases stayed unmatched. Germline V gene data show CDR1 as MDHEN and CDR2 as SYDVKM. The CDR3 is 14 residues long. The CDR3 loop reads CASSNRGKNTEAFF. The DNA for the CDR3 is TGTGCCAGCAGTAACAGGGGAAAGAACACTGAAGCTTTCTTT. The full variable domain, in which reference TRBV28 and TRBJ1-1 provide the parts outside the CDR3, is DVKVTQSSRYLVKRTGEKVFLECVQDMDHENMFWYRQDPGLGLRLIYFSYDVKMKEKGDIPEGYSVSREKKERFSLILESASTNQTSMYLCASSNRGKNTEAFFGQGTRLTVV.

The V and J genes are TRBV2 and TRBJ2-1, with TRBD2 identical over 7 bases. The germline CDR1 and CDR2 sequences are SNHLY and FYNNEI. The CDR3 length is 16 residues. Trimming removed 6 bases from V and 0 bases from J; junction bases left unmatched: 8. This CDR3 reads CASSLTSVSSYNEQFF. The CDR3 coding sequence is TGTGCCAGCAGCCTCACTAGCGTCAGCTCCTACAATGAGCAGTTCTTC.

The chain recombines TRBV9 with TRBJ2-1; no clear D. CDR3 length: 16 residues. The V gene's germline CDR1 is SGDLS and CDR2 YYNGEE. The V end was cut by 3 bases, the J end by 7 bases, with 20 bases between. CDR3 sequence reads: CASSGVGHLVTNEQFF. The CDR3 DNA reads TGTGCCAGCAGCGGAGTTGGGCATCTGGTTACGAATGAGCAGTTCTTC.

The chain joins TRBV11-2 to TRBJ2-5; no definite D call. V was shortened by 1 base and J by 1 base, with 7 bases between the two germline ends. CDR1 SGHAT and CDR2 FQNNGV come from the germline V gene. CDR3 size: 14 residues. CDR3 in amino acids: CASSLVVTQETQYF. In nucleotides, the CDR3 is TGTGCCAGCAGCTTAGTGGTTACCCAAGAGACCCAGTACTTC. The full variable domain, with the rest looked up from reference TRBV11-2 and TRBJ2-5, is EAGVAQSPRYKIIEKRQSVAFWCNPISGHATLYWYQQILGQGPKLLIQFQNNGVVDDSQLPKDRFSAERLKGVDSTLKIQPAKLEDSAVYLCASSLVVTQETQYFGPGTRLLVL.

The chain carries TRBV24-1 and TRBJ2-6; a possible D gene is TRBD1 (6 bases). The germline gives CDR1 KGHDR, CDR2 SFDVKD. The CDR3 loop spans 14 amino acids. Trimming cost V 9 bases and J 1 base, with 9 bases left between them. The chain's CDR3 is CATDTGSGANVLTF. Here the CDR3 DNA reads TGTGCCACCGACACAGGGTCTGGGGCCAACGTCCTGACTTTC.

The table lists this clonotype with a few counts. This chain links TRBV6-1 with TRBJ2-2; 11 positions match TRBD1. V dropped 11 bases and J dropped 4; count of bases not matched to a gene: 3. The germline V gene has CDR1 MNHNS and CDR2 SASEGT. The CDR3 sequence is 13 residues long. The CDR3: CAGQGASTGELFF. The CDR3 nucleotides are TGTGCCGGACAGGGGGCGAGCACCGGGGAGCTGTTTTTT.

This clonotype was detected only a few times. The gene calls are TRBV5-1 and TRBJ1-1, with 7 bases lining up with TRBD1. The V gene end was trimmed by 6 bases and the J gene end by 1 base; junction bases not matched to a gene: 6. The CDR3 runs to 14 residues. Germline V lookup: CDR1 SGHRS, CDR2 YFSETQ. The CDR3 sequence: CASKKGAGNTEAFF. In DNA form, the CDR3 reads TGCGCCAGCAAGAAGGGGGCGGGGAACACTGAAGCTTTCTTT.

This clonotype was recorded at least ten times. The chain uses TRBV11-2 and TRBJ2-4; D could derive from TRBD1 or TRBD2 (6 bases each). Germline V gives CDR1 SGHAT, CDR2 FQNNGV. The V gene lost 1 base and the J gene lost 0 bases, with 13 bases spanning the gap. The CDR3 consists of 17 residues. The CDR3 spells CASSLGGAGLAKNIQYF. The CDR3 nucleotides read TGTGCCAGCAGCTTAGGGGGGGCAGGGTTAGCCAAAAACATTCAGTACTTC.